The subject of this entry is one T cell receptor (beta chain). Which antigen it targets is not known. No much larger clonotype is one base removed from it; base qualities were not supplied. Naive and memory CD4+ T cells were separated from cryopreserved PBMCs through CD4 enrichment, which was followed by EasySep naive CD4+ T cell enrichment. Ficoll-Paque PLUS gradient centrifugation was used to isolate PBMCs from leukapheresis product or whole blood. PBMCs were either used fresh in the expansion assay or cryopreserved at -140 degrees C. The QIAamp Micro DNA Kit was used to extract genomic DNA from the CD4+ T cells. Trimming removed 0 bases from V and 1 base from J; the gene matches leave 17 bases unexplained. There are 21 amino acids in the CDR3, from cysteine to phenylalanine inclusive. Only the CDR3 DNA is retained, 63 bases long and in frame from the first base. CDR1 and CDR2, per the germline V gene, are LGHNA and YNFKEQ.

DNA from uncultured naive and memory CD4+ T cells underwent immunoSEQ TCR-beta sequencing at deep resolution. In the authors' own workflow: During preprocessing, nonproductive sequences were discarded, as were any CDR3s that did not begin with C, did not end with F or W, or were shorter than 7 amino acids. Cultured and uncultured naive and memory CD4+ repertoires were searched for previously identified spike- and CEF-reactive CDR3s. CDR3 homology was measured as pairwise Levenshtein distance, computed with the stringdist R package after trimming three terminal residues from each end. Entries here come from immuneACCESS through TCRdb and include only in-frame sequences with V and J called. Some clones fail to appear in such tables; in the studies checked, an unresolved V gene covers under half of the shortfall, and the cause of the remainder is unknown. Clonal size and the V and J genes are those of that table, whereas D and trimming came from the DNA. The sample has roughly 36,000 clones on record, 80% to 90% of them singletons. The ten largest account for 3.1% of the sample.

The data were obtained in a study of CD4 T cells in relation to SARS-CoV-2 and coronaviruses (dated by TCRdb to 2020 to 2022). About the investigation overall: Across all 12 patients in the convalescent cohort, the median age was almost 40 years, with a range of roughly 21 to 75 years. A different, Illumina-based TCR-beta assay was used to sequence expansion assays from other donors in the study. Among the roughly twelve convalescent patients, 8 males and 4 females were included, and two of the subjects were Hispanic. At the level of individual TCR clonotypes, the study measured memory CD4+ T cell crossreactivity between SARS-CoV-2 spike protein and common cold coronavirus spike proteins. The Adaptive Biotechnologies TCR-sequencing kit was used to sequence samples from a few pre-COVID donors and the naive versus memory experiments, while other data came from Illumina-based sequencing. Using patient-derived lymphoblastoid cell lines, the shared crossreactive spike epitopes were mapped to their HLA restriction. Broad study findings and their caveats: Small numbers of patients and of tested TCRs limited the study. Crossreactivity analysis centred on spike protein, so crossreactivity against other viral proteins was not assessed. Pre-pandemic and post-infection samples were not both contributed by any donor, so tracing of the source of pre-existing responses was limited. Crossreactive clones showed significantly weaker SARS-CoV-2-driven expansion than monoreactive clones, consistent with antigenic imprinting. Sequencing naive versus memory cells indicated that the assay picks up memory recall responses, not primary responses primed during culture. Memory CD4+ clonotypes crossrecognizing SARS-CoV-2 and at least one common cold coronavirus spike were found in around 65% of donors.

The sequenced sample consisted of memory CD4+ T cells from PBMCs. Read against the paper, the sample's cell subset or site label means: memory (non-naive) CD4+ T cells. The rearranged chain carries TRBV4-2 and TRBJ2-2; 7 junctional bases match TRBD2. The origin of this receptor is an adult with COVID-19. In nucleotide form, the sequence is TGTGCCAGCAGCCAAGATGTTGGGAGGGGAAGGCCAGGCCGGAACACCGGGGAGCTGTTTTTT. Its protein is CASSQDVGRGRPGRNTGELFF.